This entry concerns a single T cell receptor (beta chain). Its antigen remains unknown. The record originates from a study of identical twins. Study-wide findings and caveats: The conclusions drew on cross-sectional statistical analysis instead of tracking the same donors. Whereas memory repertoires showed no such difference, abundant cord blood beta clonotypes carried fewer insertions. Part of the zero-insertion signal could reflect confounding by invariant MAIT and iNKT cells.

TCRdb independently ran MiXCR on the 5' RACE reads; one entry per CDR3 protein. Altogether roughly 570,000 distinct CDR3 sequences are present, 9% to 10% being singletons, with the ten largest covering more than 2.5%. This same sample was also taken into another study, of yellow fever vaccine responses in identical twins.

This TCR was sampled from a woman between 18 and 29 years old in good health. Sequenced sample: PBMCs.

CDR3 loop: CASSLSSRQGMGYTF. In DNA, the CDR3 is TGTGCCAGCAGCTTAAGTTCGCGGCAGGGGATGGGCTACACCTTC. This chain uses TRBV7-2 with TRBJ1-2, with TRBD1 as a possible D gene (6 bases). Germline CDR1 reads SGHTA; CDR2 reads FQGNSA. The ends were cut back, 2 bases at V and 8 bases at J, with 18 bases in the middle. The CDR3 sequence is 15 residues long.